This TCR beta chain came from a study of cytomegalovirus exposure and HLA in healthy donors. Concerning this clone itself: What it binds is unknown.

V dropped 4 bases and J dropped 6; count of bases not matched to a gene: 7. Per germline, CDR1 SQVTM and CDR2 ANQGSEA. The CDR3 is 13 residues long. The PCR used 60 Vbeta and 13 Jbeta primers. Repertoires were generated with immunoSEQ multiplex PCR, while TCRdb's copy carries only in-frame clones and drops some. The profile shows roughly 130,000 clones, around four fifths of them singletons. Study findings and constraints: Sequencing depth across donors, presence/absence analyses assumed, was roughly uniform.

Among the donors, all were healthy bone marrow donors. The rearrangement links TRBV29-1 to TRBJ1-2; 8 nucleotides align to TRBD1. The source of this sequence is a boy between 2 and 10 years old in good health and CMV-seronegative. Sequenced: PBMCs. The CDR3 protein is CSVVSRGPNGYTF. CDR3 DNA: TGCAGCGTTGTGAGCAGGGGGCCTAATGGCTACACCTTC.